This T cell receptor (beta chain) was documented in a study of early T cells in non-severe SARS-CoV-2 infection. Study-level findings and limits: Matching results from VDJdb favored anti-spike CD8 responses, leaving private and CD4 specificities undetected.

CDR3 length: 14 amino acids. V was clipped by 7 bases and J by 3 bases; unmatched bases: 11. CDR1 is SQVTM and CDR2 is ANQGSEA in the germline V gene. TCRdb redid the calling of the 5' RACE reads with MiXCR, one entry per CDR3 protein. The sample shows about 59,000 distinct CDR3 sequences, 13% of them seen only once. This clonotype was counted only a few times. What it binds is not known. V gene TRBV29-1 combines with J gene TRBJ1-1; 7 bases match TRBD1. The source is an adult who was a healthcare worker with PCR-confirmed SARS-CoV-2 infection or an uninfected control (not recorded which). The sequencing here drew on whole blood, taken at baseline. The chain's CDR3 is CSAGTATVYTEAFF. CDR3 sequence (DNA): TGCAGCGCCGGGACAGCCACGGTCTACACTGAAGCTTTCTTT.